A selection of T cell receptor beta chains follows, all from one sample in a study of T cells in Graves' hyperthyroidism and ophthalmopathy. TCRdb redid the calling of the multiplex PCR reads with MiXCR, one entry per CDR3 protein. Among approximately 490,000 distinct CDR3 sequences listed, about 20% were seen once. Sequenced sample: blood. These receptors were obtained from an older woman with Graves' ophthalmopathy. Both conserved end residues are part of each CDR3. The D gene is left open where the match is weak. Clone size is shown for a subset of rows, as once, few, many or a class of expanded clone.

-	TRBJ2-3	TRBV12-3/TRBV12-4	-	TGTGCCAGCAGTTTCGAGAGGGGGGGGGTGCAGTATTTT	CASSFERGGVQYF
few	TRBJ1-2	TRBV30	-	TGTGCCTGGGGACAGTATGGCTACACCTTC	CAWGQYGYTF
-	TRBJ2-7	TRBV4-3	-	TGCGCCAGCAGCCAAGTGATAGGTCCTCTCTACGAGCAGTACTTC	CASSQVIGPLYEQYF
few	TRBJ2-1	TRBV11-1	TRBD2	TGTGCCAGCAGACCCGGACGACTAGCGGGAGGGGCCAACAATGAGCAGTTCTTC	CASRPGRLAGGANNEQFF
-	TRBJ1-4	TRBV20-1	-	TGCAGTGCTTCCGACGGACCGCTTAATGAAAAACTGTTTTTT	CSASDGPLNEKLFF
few	TRBJ1-4	TRBV7-9	-	TGTGCCAGCAGCTCACGTAACGGACAGTCCCTGTTTTTT	CASSSRNGQSLFF
-	TRBJ2-7	TRBV7-8	-	TGTGCCAGCAGCTACCCAGCCGGGGGCAAGTACGAGCAGTACTTC	CASSYPAGGKYEQYF
-	TRBJ1-2	TRBV5-6	TRBD1	TGTGCCAGCAGCGGAGGGACAGGGGTGATCAGCTACACCTTC	CASSGGTGVISYTF
-	TRBJ2-2	TRBV6-6	TRBD1	TGTGCCAGCAGTTACCCTTGGGACAGCGCGAACACCGGGGAGCTGTTTTTT	CASSYPWDSANTGELFF
few	TRBJ1-2	TRBV30	TRBD1	TGTGCCTGGAGTCGGGACAGGGGCTATGGCTACACCTTC	CAWSRDRGYGYTF
-	TRBJ2-2	TRBV19	-	TGTGCCAGTATAGGACTCACCGGGGAGCTGTTTTTT	CASIGLTGELFF
few	TRBJ1-2	TRBV7-3	TRBD1	TGTGCCAGCAGCTCTACGGGAACAGGGGCGGCGGGCTACACCTTC	CASSSTGTGAAGYTF
many	TRBJ1-1	TRBV12-3/TRBV12-4	-	TGTGCCAGCAGTTTAGCGAATCAAGCTTTCTTT	CASSLANQAFF
-	TRBJ2-5	TRBV28	TRBD2	TGTGCCAGCTCACCTCCCGGACTAGGCGGGGAGACCCAGTACTTC	CASSPPGLGGETQYF
-	TRBJ2-2	TRBV24-1	-	TGTGCCACCAGTGATGCCACAGGGAACACCGGGGAGCTGTTTTTT	CATSDATGNTGELFF
many	TRBJ2-1	TRBV11-2	-	TGTGCCAGCAGCTTAGGAGCACTCTACAATGAGCAGTTCTTC	CASSLGALYNEQFF
-	TRBJ2-6	TRBV6-1	-	TGTGCCAGCAGACCAACCAGACGGGACTCTGGGGCCAACGTCCTGACTTTC	CASRPTRRDSGANVLTF
-	TRBJ1-5	TRBV6-1	TRBD1	TGTGCCAGCAGTTTGGGACAGTTCAGGCCCCAGCATTTT	CASSLGQFRPQHF
few	TRBJ2-7	TRBV6-1	-	TGTGCCAGCAGTGACAGGGGACCGCGAGTGTACGAGCAGTACTTC	CASSDRGPRVYEQYF
few	TRBJ1-1	TRBV9	-	TGTGCCAGCAGCCCACCAGGGGAAGGGTTCGTGAACACTGAAGCTTTCTTT	CASSPPGEGFVNTEAFF
-	TRBJ1-1	TRBV7-9	-	TGTGCCAGCAGCTCTACAGCCCTTGGGGACGTGGGTGAAGCTTTCTTT	CASSSTALGDVGEAFF
-	TRBJ1-1	TRBV5-1	-	TGCGCCAGCAGCTTGGCAGACGGGGTAGGGACTGAAGCTTTCTTT	CASSLADGVGTEAFF
few	TRBJ2-3	TRBV5-1	TRBD1	TGCGCCAGCAGCCAGGGACAGGACACAGATACGCAGTATTTT	CASSQGQDTDTQYF
-	TRBJ2-1	TRBV7-8	TRBD2	TGTGCCAGCAGCTCGATCACTAGCGGGAGTAACTATGAGCAGTTCTTC	CASSSITSGSNYEQFF
few	TRBJ2-7	TRBV3-1	-	TGTGCCAGCAGCCAAGGCTCGGGACACCACGAGCAGTACTTC	CASSQGSGHHEQYF
many	TRBJ2-7	TRBV27	TRBD1	TGTGCCAGCAGTTGGGCTGAATCCCGGGACAGTCACTCCCACGAGCAGTACTTC	CASSWAESRDSHSHEQYF
few	TRBJ2-1	TRBV9	TRBD2	TGTGCCAGCAGCGTCCTGAGCGGGAGCCACCGCAATGAGCAGTTCTTC	CASSVLSGSHRNEQFF
-	TRBJ1-4	TRBV5-1	-	TGCGCCAGCAGCAGACAACCCGGTGAAAAACTGTTTTTT	CASSRQPGEKLFF
-	TRBJ2-1	TRBV19	TRBD2	TGTGCCAGTAGTAAAACTAGCGGGAGGGCCTCCTACAATGAGCAGTTCTTC	CASSKTSGRASYNEQFF
-	TRBJ1-6	TRBV7-9	TRBD1	TGTGCCAGCAGACAGGACAGGGCCGTTTATTCACCCCTCCACTTT	CASRQDRAVYSPLHF
-	TRBJ1-5	TRBV12-3/TRBV12-4	TRBD1	TGTGCCAGCAGTTTAGAACAGGGGGGGGGGAATCAGCCCCAGCATTTT	CASSLEQGGGNQPQHF
-	TRBJ1-1	TRBV14	TRBD1	TGTGCCAGCGGGGACAGGCAAAGCCTGAACACTGAAGCTTTCTTT	CASGDRQSLNTEAFF
-	TRBJ1-5	TRBV12-3/TRBV12-4	-	TGTGCCAGCAGGCGGGAAACAGACGCGGGTGATCAGCCCCAGCATTTT	CASRRETDAGDQPQHF
-	TRBJ2-5	TRBV7-6	-	TGTGCCAGCAGCTTTACCGAGATGTACCAAGAGACCCAGTACTTC	CASSFTEMYQETQYF
few	TRBJ1-2	TRBV2	TRBD1	TGTGCCAGCAGGGACAGGGGGAACTATGGCTACACCTTC	CASRDRGNYGYTF
-	TRBJ2-1	TRBV10-1	TRBD2	TGCGCCAGCAGTGAGTTTGCTAGCGGGAGCTACAATGAGCAGTTCTTC	CASSEFASGSYNEQFF
many	TRBJ2-7	TRBV28	TRBD2	TGTGCCAGCAGTTTAAAACCGTGGCGGGAGGACTACGAGCAGTACTTC	CASSLKPWREDYEQYF
few	TRBJ1-2	TRBV6-1	-	TGTGCCAGCAGGGAAGACCTAGATGGCTACACCTTC	CASREDLDGYTF
many	TRBJ1-2	TRBV20-1	-	TGCAGTGCTAGAGTAGAGGAGACCAACTATGGCTACACCTTC	CSARVEETNYGYTF
many	TRBJ2-3	TRBV28	-	TGTGCCAGCAGTTTGCCTCATGCGGATACGCAGTATTTT	CASSLPHADTQYF
few	TRBJ1-2	TRBV28	-	TGTGCCAGCTGTACAATGGGGGGGGACTATGGCTACACCTTC	CASCTMGGDYGYTF
-	TRBJ2-5	TRBV12-3/TRBV12-4	-	TGTGCCAGCAGTTTCTGGAACAGTCAAGAGACCCAGTACTTC	CASSFWNSQETQYF
-	TRBJ1-1	TRBV20-1	-	TGCAGTGCTAGCCAGAGCATGAACACTGAAGCTTTCTTT	CSASQSMNTEAFF
-	TRBJ2-1	TRBV7-2	-	TGTGCCAGCAGCTTAAGACAGTGGGATGAGCAGTTCTTC	CASSLRQWDEQFF
-	TRBJ1-5	TRBV6-9	-	TGTGCCAGCAGTTCAGGGGTAAATCAGCCCCAGCATTTT	CASSSGVNQPQHF
-	TRBJ1-2	TRBV5-1	TRBD1	TGCGCCAGCAGCTTGGGGCACCGGGACAGCTCCTATGGCTACACCTTC	CASSLGHRDSSYGYTF
many	TRBJ1-1	TRBV12-3/TRBV12-4	-	TGTGCCAGCAGTTTAGCGACCACTGAAGCTTTCTTT	CASSLATTEAFF
few	TRBJ2-7	TRBV12-5	TRBD2	TGTGCTAGTGGTTCCTCAGGCGGGACTAGTATCTTGTACGAGCAGTACTTC	CASGSSGGTSILYEQYF